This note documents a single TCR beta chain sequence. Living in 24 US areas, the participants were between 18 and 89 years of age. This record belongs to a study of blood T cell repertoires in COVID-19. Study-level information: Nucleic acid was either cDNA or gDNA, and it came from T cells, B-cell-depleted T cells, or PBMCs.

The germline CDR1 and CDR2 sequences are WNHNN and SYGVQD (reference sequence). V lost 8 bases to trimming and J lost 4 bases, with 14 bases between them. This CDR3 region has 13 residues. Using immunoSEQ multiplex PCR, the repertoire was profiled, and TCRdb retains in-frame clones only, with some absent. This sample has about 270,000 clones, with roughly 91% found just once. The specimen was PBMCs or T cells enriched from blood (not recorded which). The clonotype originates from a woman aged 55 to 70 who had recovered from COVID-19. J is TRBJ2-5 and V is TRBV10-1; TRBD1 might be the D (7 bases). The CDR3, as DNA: TGCGCCAGCCAGGGGGGCCCCAGAGAGACCCAGTACTTC. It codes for CASQGGPRETQYF.